Listed below are T cell receptor beta chains from one sample, sequenced in a study of cytomegalovirus exposure and HLA in healthy donors. Some clones are missing from TCRdb's copy, which holds only in-frame ones; the method was immunoSEQ multiplex PCR. The table includes 250,000 to 300,000 clones, around nine tenths detected once. The sequenced material came from PBMCs. These receptors originate from a girl aged 2 to 10 in good health and CMV-seronegative. The CDR3 runs from the conserved cysteine through the conserved F or W. A D gene is named only where the DNA matches it firmly. The size entry is marked missing in some rows and otherwise reads once, few, many or a size class.

CDR3nt: TGTGCCAGTAGTAGGGGCTGGGCGGACACTGAAGCTTTCTTT
CDR3aa: CASSRGWADTEAFF
abundance: -
j_gene: TRBJ1-1
v_gene: TRBV19
d_gene: -

CDR3nt: TGTGCCAGCAGTTGGGGGGGCAATCAGCCCCAGCATTTT
CDR3aa: CASSWGGNQPQHF
abundance: -
j_gene: TRBJ1-5
v_gene: TRBV6-5
d_gene: -

CDR3nt: TGTGCCAGCAGCTTCAGGAGGGGAGCTGAGACCCAGTACTTC
CDR3aa: CASSFRRGAETQYF
abundance: -
j_gene: TRBJ2-5
v_gene: TRBV7-2
d_gene: -

CDR3nt: TGTGCCTGGAGCCCAGGAACAGGGGGCAATCAGCCCCAGCATTTT
CDR3aa: CAWSPGTGGNQPQHF
abundance: -
j_gene: TRBJ1-5
v_gene: TRBV30
d_gene: TRBD1

CDR3nt: TGTGCCACCAGCAGAGAGGGAGGGGCCTCCAACACTGAAGCTTTCTTT
CDR3aa: CATSREGGASNTEAFF
abundance: once
j_gene: TRBJ1-1
v_gene: TRBV15
d_gene: -

CDR3nt: TGTGCCTGGAGTGTACTCGCAGGGGTATCCGACCAAGAGACCCAGTACTTC
CDR3aa: CAWSVLAGVSDQETQYF
abundance: -
j_gene: TRBJ2-5
v_gene: TRBV30
d_gene: -

CDR3nt: TGTGCCATCAAGAAGGACAGTTACGAGCAGTACTTC
CDR3aa: CAIKKDSYEQYF
abundance: -
j_gene: TRBJ2-7
v_gene: TRBV10-3
d_gene: -

CDR3nt: TGTGCCAGTAAACCGGGGGGGGATCTGAATCAGCCCCAGCATTTT
CDR3aa: CASKPGGDLNQPQHF
abundance: -
j_gene: TRBJ1-5
v_gene: TRBV19
d_gene: -

CDR3nt: TGCAGTGCCCAGGGGGAGATTGAAGCTTTCTTT
CDR3aa: CSAQGEIEAFF
abundance: -
j_gene: TRBJ1-1
v_gene: TRBV20-1
d_gene: TRBD1

CDR3nt: TGCACCAGCAGCCAAACCAACGGACAGGGATGGAACACTGAAGCTTTCTTT
CDR3aa: CTSSQTNGQGWNTEAFF
abundance: -
j_gene: TRBJ1-1
v_gene: TRBV1
d_gene: -

CDR3nt: TGTGCCAGCAGTGCATTCGGACATAACTATGGCTACACCTTC
CDR3aa: CASSAFGHNYGYTF
abundance: -
j_gene: TRBJ1-2
v_gene: TRBV6-1
d_gene: -

CDR3nt: TGTGCCAGCAGCGTAGGGACAGGGCAACTGTTTTTT
CDR3aa: CASSVGTGQLFF
abundance: -
j_gene: TRBJ1-4
v_gene: TRBV9
d_gene: TRBD1

CDR3nt: TGTGCCAGCAGTTTTCCTAGCGGACCTATAGAGACCCAGTACTTC
CDR3aa: CASSFPSGPIETQYF
abundance: -
j_gene: TRBJ2-5
v_gene: TRBV28
d_gene: TRBD2